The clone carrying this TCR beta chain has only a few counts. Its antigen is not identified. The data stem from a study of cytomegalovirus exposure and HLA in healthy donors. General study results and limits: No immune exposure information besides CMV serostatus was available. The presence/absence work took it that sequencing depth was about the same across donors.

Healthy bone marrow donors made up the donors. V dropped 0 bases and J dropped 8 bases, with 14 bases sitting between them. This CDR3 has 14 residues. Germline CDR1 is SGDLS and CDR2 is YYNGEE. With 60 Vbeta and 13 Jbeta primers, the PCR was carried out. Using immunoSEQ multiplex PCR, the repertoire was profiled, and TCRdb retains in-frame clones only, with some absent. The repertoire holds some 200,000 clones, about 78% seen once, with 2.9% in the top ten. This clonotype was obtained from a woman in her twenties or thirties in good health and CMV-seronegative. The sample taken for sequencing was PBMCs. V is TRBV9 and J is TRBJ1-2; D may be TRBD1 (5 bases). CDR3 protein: CASSVGRGGEGYTF. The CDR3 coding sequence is TGTGCCAGCAGCGTAGGGAGGGGTGGAGAAGGCTACACCTTC.